Each of the 18 T cell receptor beta chains below was sequenced from the same sample in a study of cytomegalovirus exposure and HLA in healthy donors. The PCR contained 60 Vbeta and 13 Jbeta primers. Sequencing was performed with immunoSEQ multiplex PCR; in TCRdb, only in-frame clones are kept and a portion is missing. The table lists about 130,000 clones, 77% of them singletons, with around 2% in the top ten. The sequencing sample was made of PBMCs. The receptors stem from a man aged 25-45 years in good health and CMV-seronegative.

The genes are TRBV19 and TRBJ2-7, with D perhaps matching TRBD2 (6 bases). Trimming pared 4 bases from V and 3 bases from J, leaving 13 bases between. Germline CDR1 LNHDA, CDR2 SQIVND (reference sequence). This CDR3 comprises 14 residues. In DNA form, the CDR3 reads TGTGCCAGTAGTACGGCCCTCGGGGGCTACGAGCAGTACTTC. Its translation is CASSTALGGYEQYF.

The J gene is TRBJ2-3, the V gene TRBV5-1, with D maybe TRBD1 (6 bases). There are 14 residues in the CDR3. Trimming took 0 bases from V and 4 from J, leaving 9 bases between them. Germline V gives CDR1 SGHRS, CDR2 YFSETQ. CDR3 DNA sequence: TGCGCCAGCAGCTTGGAACAGGGCGCAGATACGCAGTATTTT. Its translation is CASSLEQGADTQYF.

In regard to this clone: One junction end does not reproduce the germline sequence, and a read error may be involved. The chain combines TRBV7-9 with TRBJ2-7, with 10 positions matching TRBD2. The germline V gene has CDR1 SEHNR and CDR2 FQNEAQ (reference sequence). The CDR3 is 15 amino acids. CDR3: CSSSSEREGHYEQYF. CDR3 coding DNA: TGTTCCAGCAGCTCCGAGCGGGAGGGCCACTACGAGCAGTACTTC.

The V call is TRBV7-3, the J call TRBJ1-1; D is ambiguous. The V and J ends lost 2 bases and 4 bases respectively, with 8 bases between them. The CDR3 sequence is 13 residues long. Germline V CDR1 and CDR2: SGHTA, FQGTGA. Here the CDR3 DNA reads TGTGCCAGCAGCTTAGGGAGAACCACTGAAGCTTTCTTT. It is translated as CASSLGRTTEAFF.

The chain uses TRBV9 and TRBJ1-5; D possibly corresponds to TRBD1 (5 bases). The length of the CDR3 is 15 residues. Trimming took 0 bases from V and 7 from J, leaving 14 bases between them. Germline CDR1 reads SGDLS; CDR2 reads YYNGEE. This CDR3 is CASSVDGGRGQPQHF. The CDR3 DNA sequence: TGTGCCAGCAGCGTAGACGGGGGAAGGGGACAGCCCCAGCATTTT.

The chain joins TRBV4-2 to TRBJ2-7; 11 nucleotides line up with TRBD2. The CDR3 covers 16 residues. Germline values: CDR1 LGHNA, CDR2 YNFKEQ. J gave up 2 bases and V 4 bases, and 7 bases lay outside the gene matches. CDR3: CASSLFTSGRAYEQYF. The CDR3 DNA sequence: TGTGCCAGCAGCCTCTTCACTAGCGGGAGAGCCTACGAGCAGTACTTC.

This clone was seen only a few times. The CDR3 spells CASSQDRGQSYEQYF. CDR3 nucleotide sequence: TGCGCCAGCAGCCAAGATCGGGGACAGTCCTACGAGCAGTACTTC. The chain uses TRBV4-1 and TRBJ2-7, with TRBD1 matching over 7 bases. V lost 0 bases, J lost 1 base, and 3 bases stayed unmatched. This CDR3 has 15 residues. In germline, CDR1 is MGHRA, CDR2 YSYEKL.

The V and J genes are TRBV10-3 and TRBJ2-5, with D possibly TRBD1 on 6 matching bases. Germline CDR1 reads ENHRY; CDR2 reads SYGVKD. The V gene lost 6 bases and the J gene lost 2 bases, with 16 bases spanning the gap. The CDR3 length is 15 residues. CDR3 in DNA: TGTGCCATCAGCGTTTTGCCCGGGACACAAGAGACCCAGTACTTC. It translates to CAISVLPGTQETQYF.

This clone was recorded only once. One end of the junction varies from germline; a read error may be responsible. The genes are TRBV7-9 and TRBJ2-7, with TRBD1 as a possible D gene (5 bases). This CDR3 has 15 amino acids. CDR1 is SEHNR, CDR2 FQNEAQ, per germline (reference sequence). This chain's CDR3 is CSSSFGRALSYEQYF. The CDR3 nucleotides are TGTTCCAGCAGCTTCGGCAGGGCCCTCTCCTACGAGCAGTACTTC. The variable domain in full, with the rest retrieved from reference TRBV7-9 and TRBJ2-7, is DTGVSQNPRHKITKRGQNVTFRCDPISEHNRLYWYRQTLGQGPEFLTYFQNEAQLEKSRLLSDRFSAERPKGSFSTLEIQRTEQGDSAMYLCSSSFGRALSYEQYFGPGTRLTVT.

The chain has TRBV18 and TRBJ2-1; the match to TRBD2 covers 9 bases. The V gene end was trimmed by 2 bases and the J gene end by 8 bases; junction bases not matched to a gene: 7. Germline CDR1 and CDR2: KGHSH and LQKENI. This CDR3 comprises 15 residues. The CDR3, as DNA: TGTGCCAGCTCACCATTGGCGGGGGGGGGCGATGAGCAGTTCTTC. Encoded protein: CASSPLAGGGDEQFF. The variable domain in full, with the rest retrieved from reference TRBV18 and TRBJ2-1, is NAGVMQNPRHLVRRRGQEARLRCSPMKGHSHVYWYRQLPEEGLKFMVYLQKENIIDESGMPKERFSAEFPKEGPSILRIQQVVRGDSAAYFCASSPLAGGGDEQFFGPGTRLTVL.

The V and J genes are TRBV7-2 and TRBJ1-2; maybe TRBD1 (6 bases). V lost 5 bases and J 0 bases, leaving 13 bases between the germline ends. The CDR3 loop spans 15 amino acids. CDR1 SGHTA and CDR2 FQGNSA come from the germline V gene. The CDR3 is CASSPYRVANYGYTF. The CDR3 nucleotides read TGTGCCAGCAGCCCCTACAGGGTGGCTAACTATGGCTACACCTTC.

V and J are TRBV27 and TRBJ2-7; 11 bases match TRBD2. V dropped 4 bases and J dropped 4; count of bases not matched to a gene: 3. The V gene's germline CDR1 is MNHEY and CDR2 SMNVEV (reference sequence). The CDR3 is made up of 14 amino acids. This CDR3 is CASSYRTSGYEQYF. The CDR3 DNA sequence: TGTGCCAGCAGTTACAGGACTAGCGGGTACGAGCAGTACTTC.

CDR3 region: CASSAQGADTGELFF. For the CDR3, the DNA is TGTGCCAGCAGCGCGCAGGGGGCTGACACCGGGGAGCTGTTTTTT. The chain links TRBV7-6 to TRBJ2-2; 8 nucleotides match TRBD1. V trimming: 5 bases; J trimming: 3 bases; junction bases outside the gene matches: 5. The CDR3 sequence is 15 residues long. Germline V gives CDR1 SGHVS, CDR2 FNYEAQ.

The chain recombines TRBV9 with TRBJ2-2; 12 nucleotides match TRBD2. Per the germline V gene, CDR1 is SGDLS and CDR2 is YYNGEE. The CDR3 covers 16 residues. V lost 5 bases, J lost 9 bases, and 11 bases stayed unmatched. The chain's CDR3 is CASSRSLAGGPRELFF. CDR3 in DNA: TGTGCCAGCAGTCGTAGTCTAGCGGGAGGGCCCAGGGAGCTGTTTTTT.

V gene TRBV6-1 combines with J gene TRBJ2-7; 7 nucleotides line up with TRBD1. The CDR3 has 14 amino acids. V lost 6 bases to trimming and J lost 0 bases; unmatched junction nucleotides: 5. Germline V gives CDR1 MNHNS, CDR2 SASEGT. The CDR3 bases are TGTGCCAGCAGAGCCGACAGGGACTCCTACGAGCAGTACTTC. This codes for CASRADRDSYEQYF.

This chain links TRBV19 with TRBJ2-7; 13 bases match TRBD2. The germline V gene encodes CDR1 LNHDA and CDR2 SQIVND (reference sequence). V was clipped by 6 bases and J by 4 bases; unmatched bases: 12. This CDR3 region has 17 residues. CDR3 region: CASRGSVGLAGSYEQYF. CDR3 nucleotides: TGTGCCAGTAGAGGGAGTGTGGGACTAGCGGGATCATACGAGCAGTACTTC. Supplemented by reference TRBV19 and TRBJ2-7, the full variable domain reads DGGITQSPKYLFRKEGQNVTLSCEQNLNHDAMYWYRQDPGQGLRLIYYSQIVNDFQKGDIAEGYSVSREKKESFPLTVTSAQKNPTAFYLCASRGSVGLAGSYEQYFGPGTRLTVT.

In this sample, this clone turned up a few times. The gene calls are TRBV5-5 and TRBJ2-3; D possibly corresponds to TRBD2 (5 bases). Germline assignment: CDR1 SGHKS and CDR2 YYEKEE (reference sequence). The V end lost 3 bases, the J end lost 1 base, and 15 bases lay between the germline ends. The CDR3 has 16 amino acids. The CDR3: CASSWETGFGTDTQYF. As DNA, the CDR3 is TGTGCCAGCAGCTGGGAGACCGGTTTTGGCACAGATACGCAGTATTTT.

V gene TRBV5-1 combines with J gene TRBJ2-1; TRBD1 agrees at 10 bases. The CDR3 contains 15 residues. The germline gives CDR1 SGHRS, CDR2 YFSETQ. The J segment lost 5 bases and the V segment lost 5 bases, leaving 7 bases of the junction unmatched. CDR3 sequence reads: CASRRGTGENNEQFF. The CDR3 DNA reads as TGCGCCAGCAGGAGGGGGACAGGGGAGAACAATGAGCAGTTCTTC.